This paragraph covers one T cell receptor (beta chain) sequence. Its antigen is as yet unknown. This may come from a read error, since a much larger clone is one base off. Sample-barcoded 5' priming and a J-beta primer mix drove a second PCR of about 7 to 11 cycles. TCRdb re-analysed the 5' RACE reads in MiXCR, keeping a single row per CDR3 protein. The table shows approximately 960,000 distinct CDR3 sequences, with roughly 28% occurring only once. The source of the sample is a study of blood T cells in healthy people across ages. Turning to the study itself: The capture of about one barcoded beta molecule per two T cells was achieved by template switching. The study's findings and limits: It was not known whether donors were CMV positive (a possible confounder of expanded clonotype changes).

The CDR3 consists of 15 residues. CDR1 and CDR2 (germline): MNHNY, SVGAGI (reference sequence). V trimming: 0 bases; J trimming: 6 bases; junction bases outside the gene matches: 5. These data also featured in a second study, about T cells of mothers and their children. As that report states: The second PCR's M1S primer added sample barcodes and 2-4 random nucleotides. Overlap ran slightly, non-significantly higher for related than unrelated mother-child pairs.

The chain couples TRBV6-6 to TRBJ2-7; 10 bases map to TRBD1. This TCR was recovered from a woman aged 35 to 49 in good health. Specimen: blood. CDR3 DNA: TGTGCCAGCAGTTACTCGGGGACAGGGGTGGGCGAGCAGTACTTC. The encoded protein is CASSYSGTGVGEQYF.